This passage covers 30 T cell receptor beta chains from one sample sequenced in a study of blood T cell repertoires in COVID-19. Produced via immunoSEQ multiplex PCR; TCRdb's table is partial and in-frame only. The data contain about 64,000 clones, around 90% of them singletons. The sequenced sample consisted of peripheral blood. The receptors were sampled from a woman of 80 years or more with active COVID-19.

The chain couples TRBV5-1 to TRBJ1-1; 8 bases agree with TRBD1. V was clipped by 4 bases and J by 4 bases; unmatched bases: 9. Germline V gene data show CDR1 as SGHRS and CDR2 as YFSETQ. The CDR3 is made up of 15 amino acids. Written as DNA, the CDR3 is TGCGCCAGCAGCGAGGATGGACAGGGCGGCACTGAAGCTTTCTTT. Translating gives CASSEDGQGGTEAFF.

The CDR3 sequence is CATSSASGRYNEQFF. In DNA form, the CDR3 reads TGTGCCACCAGCAGCGCTAGCGGGAGGTATAATGAGCAGTTCTTC. This chain uses TRBV15 with TRBJ2-1; TRBD2 matches 11 bases. CDR1 is LNHNV and CDR2 is YYDKDF in the germline V gene (reference sequence). The CDR3 runs 15 residues. V was clipped by 3 bases and J by 7 bases; unmatched bases: 5.

The chain has TRBV2 and TRBJ1-5, with D perhaps TRBD1 (6 bases). V dropped 3 bases and J dropped 3 bases, with 24 bases sitting between them. Germline values: CDR1 SNHLY, CDR2 FYNNEI. The CDR3 has 19 amino acids. CDR3 bases: TGTGCCAGCAGTGAGTCCCCCAGGGTAGGGGGTTTATACAATCAGCCCCAGCATTTT. Its protein product is CASSESPRVGGLYNQPQHF.

The chain links TRBV2 to TRBJ1-1, with TRBD1 identical over 8 bases. CDR3 size: 17 residues. Germline CDR1 is SNHLY and CDR2 is FYNNEI. The trim removed 5 bases at V and 7 bases at J, leaving 18 bases unmatched. The DNA of the CDR3 is TGTGCCAGCAGTTCCACCGGGACAGGTATCGTCCTCGGTGAAGCTTTCTTT. It yields the protein CASSSTGTGIVLGEAFF.

The CDR3 protein is CASSLDPAGAYGYTF. DNA of the CDR3: TGTGCCAGCAGCTTGGACCCCGCAGGGGCATATGGCTACACCTTC. The rearrangement uses TRBV5-4 and TRBJ1-2; D possibly corresponds to TRBD1 (6 bases). CDR1 and CDR2 from the germline V gene are SGHNT and YYREEE (reference sequence). V lost 0 bases, J lost 5 bases, and 14 bases lay in between. The CDR3 loop spans 15 amino acids. The full variable domain, rest sourced from reference TRBV5-4 and TRBJ1-2, is ETGVTQSPTHLIKTRGQQVTLRCSSQSGHNTVSWYQQALGQGPQFIFQYYREEENGRGNFPPRFSGLQFPNYSSELNVNALELDDSALYLCASSLDPAGAYGYTFGSGTRLTVV.

The chain uses TRBV3-1 (or the pseudogene TRBV3-2) and TRBJ2-5; 9 bases agree with TRBD2. The germline gives CDR1 LGHDT, CDR2 YNNKEL (reference sequence). The CDR3 is made up of 15 amino acids. J gave up 1 base and V 6 bases, and 6 bases lay outside the gene matches. The chain's CDR3 is CASSHSGGLQETQYF. For the CDR3, the DNA is TGTGCCAGCAGTCATAGCGGGGGCCTCCAAGAGACCCAGTACTTC.

The rearrangement joins TRBV5-1 to TRBJ2-3; D is unclear. Germline lookup yields CDR1 SGHRS and CDR2 YFSETQ. The CDR3 is 14 residues long. Trimming took 4 bases from V and 5 from J, leaving 14 bases between them. DNA for the CDR3: TGCGCCAGCAGCCCGCAGAGGTCCAGAGATACGCAGTATTTT. Translation gives CASSPQRSRDTQYF.

This chain connects TRBV20-1 to TRBJ1-2; D not certain. The CDR3 totals 17 residues. Trimming pared 3 bases from V and 1 base from J, leaving 21 bases between. Per the germline V gene, CDR1 is DFQATT and CDR2 is SNEGSKA (reference sequence). CDR3 amino acids: CSASLAEGTLFNYGYTF. In nucleotides, the CDR3 is TGCAGTGCTAGTTTGGCCGAGGGTACCCTATTTAACTATGGCTACACCTTC.

This chain links TRBV15 with TRBJ1-2; 8 bases align to TRBD1. Germline V gene data show CDR1 as LNHNV and CDR2 as YYDKDF (reference sequence). V lost 5 bases and J lost 5; bases outside the gene matches: 10. The CDR3 length is 15 residues. This CDR3 reads CATSEGRGQAYGYTF. The CDR3 bases are TGTGCCACCAGCGAGGGGAGGGGACAGGCGTATGGCTACACCTTC.

The J gene is TRBJ1-5, the V gene TRBV6-5, with unresolved D. Per germline, CDR1 MNHEY and CDR2 SVGAGI. CDR3 length: 14 amino acids. V was clipped by 5 bases and J by 11 bases, with 19 bases between them. CDR3 protein: CASSPTTAGIAQHF. The CDR3 bases are TGTGCCAGCAGTCCAACTACGGCCGGTATAGCCCAGCATTTT.

This sequence joins TRBV11-2 and TRBJ1-1; D remains ambiguous. In germline, CDR1 is SGHAT, CDR2 FQNNGV. The CDR3 is made up of 13 amino acids. Trimming left V 1 base short and J 4 bases short, with 7 bases between. CDR3 region: CASSLGDSTEAFF. CDR3 nucleotides: TGTGCCAGCAGCTTAGGTGACTCCACTGAAGCTTTCTTT.

The CDR3 reads CASSFWTGLAGTVDNEQFF. The CDR3 DNA reads as TGCGCCAGCAGCTTTTGGACGGGACTAGCGGGAACGGTTGACAATGAGCAGTTCTTC. This chain links TRBV5-1 with TRBJ2-1; 13 nucleotides line up with TRBD2. The CDR3 sequence is 19 residues long. Germline V gene sequence: CDR1 SGHRS, CDR2 YFSETQ. The V gene end was trimmed by 2 bases and the J gene end by 5 bases; junction bases not matched to a gene: 13. Full variable domain (missing parts from reference TRBV5-1 and TRBJ2-1): KAGVTQTPRYLIKTRGQQVTLSCSPISGHRSVSWYQQTPGQGLQFLFEYFSETQRNKGNFPGRFSGRQFSNSRSEMNVSTLELGDSALYLCASSFWTGLAGTVDNEQFFGPGTRLTVL.

The chain couples TRBV13 to TRBJ2-5; 7 bases map to TRBD2. Trimming took 5 bases from V and 4 from J; bases not matched to a gene: 19. This CDR3 is built from 18 residues. CDR1 is PRHDT, CDR2 FYEKMQ, per germline (reference sequence). The CDR3 is CASSPKWGGAGVGETQYF. Written as DNA, the CDR3 is TGTGCCAGCAGCCCAAAATGGGGCGGCGCGGGAGTTGGAGAGACCCAGTACTTC.

This chain uses TRBV6-5 with TRBJ2-6, with D maybe TRBD1 (6 bases). V lost 6 bases, J lost 4 bases, and 13 bases lay in between. CDR1 is MNHEY and CDR2 is SVGAGI in the germline V gene. This CDR3 region has 15 residues. For the CDR3, the DNA is TGTGCCAGCAGACCCGACAGGCCCGGGGCCAACGTCCTGACTTTC. As protein: CASRPDRPGANVLTF.

The chain has TRBV7-9 and TRBJ1-2; no definite D call. The germline V gene encodes CDR1 SEHNR and CDR2 FQNEAQ (reference sequence). This CDR3 has 13 residues. Deletions cut 2 bases from V and 2 bases from J, with 6 bases between. The CDR3 sequence: CASSLYTNYGYTF. The DNA for the CDR3 is TGTGCCAGCAGCTTATACACCAACTATGGCTACACCTTC.

This chain uses TRBV19 with TRBJ1-1, with TRBD1 as a possible D gene (5 bases). V was cut by 4 bases and J by 6 bases, with 15 bases left in between. Germline loops: CDR1 LNHDA, CDR2 SQIVND (reference sequence). CDR3 length: 14 residues. CDR3 DNA: TGTGCCAGTAGTAATCGGGGGGGATCGGCTGAAGCTTTCTTT. It specifies CASSNRGGSAEAFF.

CDR3 DNA: TGTGCCAGCAGCCATACGACTGGGGGGGCCCAAGCTGAAGCTTTCTTT. This translates into CASSHTTGGAQAEAFF. The chain uses TRBV3-1 (or the pseudogene TRBV3-2) and TRBJ1-1, with D maybe TRBD1 (6 bases). The germline V gene has CDR1 LGHDT and CDR2 YNNKEL (reference sequence). The CDR3 runs 16 residues. V shed 3 bases and J shed 6 bases, with 20 bases lying between them.

The V call is TRBV6-5, the J call TRBJ2-7; TRBD2 might be the D (5 bases). The CDR3 sequence is 13 residues long. Germline CDR1 and CDR2: MNHEY and SVGAGI. Trimming left V 8 bases short and J 5 bases short, with 16 bases between. CDR3: CASQPGEYNEQYF. CDR3 DNA: TGTGCCAGCCAACCCGGGGAGTACAACGAGCAGTACTTC.

This sequence joins TRBV9 and TRBJ2-1; 10 positions match TRBD1. The CDR3 extends over 17 amino acids. V shed 1 base and J 5 bases; nucleotides not matched to a gene: 9. The germline V gene encodes CDR1 SGDLS and CDR2 YYNGEE. CDR3 DNA sequence: TGTGCCAGCAGCGTAACACGAGGGACAGGGGTAAACAATGAGCAGTTCTTC. This translates into CASSVTRGTGVNNEQFF.

The chain carries TRBV24-1 and TRBJ2-1, with 8 bases that match TRBD1. The CDR3 totals 15 residues. Germline-derived CDR1 and CDR2 are KGHDR and SFDVKD. With 3 bases clipped from V and 8 bases from J, the junction kept 8 bases outside the gene matches. The CDR3 DNA follows: TGTGCCACCAGTGATCTCAGGGGGCCCTCGGATGAGCAGTTCTTC. The encoded protein is CATSDLRGPSDEQFF.

This chain connects TRBV14 to TRBJ2-1; TRBD2 agrees at 14 bases. CDR1 SGHDN and CDR2 FVKESK come from the germline V gene. The V and J ends lost 4 bases and 6 bases, in that order; junction bases with no gene match: 5. This CDR3 spans 16 amino acids. DNA for the CDR3: TGTGCCAGCAGCCCCGCGACTAGCGGGGGGGCCAATGAGCAGTTCTTC. The encoded protein is CASSPATSGGANEQFF.

The chain links TRBV7-9 to TRBJ2-1; 11 bases are shared with TRBD2. The CDR3 is 15 residues long. In germline, CDR1 is SEHNR, CDR2 FQNEAQ (reference sequence). J lost 7 bases, V lost 4 bases, and 6 bases had no gene match. The CDR3 DNA sequence: TGTGCCAGCAGCTCCACTAGCGGGGGATCAAATGAGCAGTTCTTC. Translating it yields CASSSTSGGSNEQFF.

The chain carries TRBV19 and TRBJ2-4; 8 positions match TRBD1. The V gene's germline CDR1 is LNHDA and CDR2 SQIVND (reference sequence). This CDR3 contains 13 residues. The V segment lost 5 bases and the J segment 8 bases; nucleotides outside the gene matches: 5. CDR3 sequence (DNA): TGTGCCAGTAGTCTGCAGGGGGCAGACATTCAGTACTTC. It yields the protein CASSLQGADIQYF.

The chain links TRBV7-9 to TRBJ2-5, with a possible D match to TRBD2 (6 bases). Trimming shortened V by 9 bases and J by 2 bases, and 10 bases separated the two germline ends. From germline, CDR1 is SEHNR and CDR2 FQNEAQ (reference sequence). The CDR3 covers 12 residues. As DNA, the CDR3 is TGTGCCAGTGGGGGGTCGCAAGAGACCCAGTACTTC. Amino acids: CASGGSQETQYF.

This clone was counted only a few times. The genes are TRBV2 and TRBJ2-2, with a weak D call TRBD2 (6 bases). Per the germline V gene, CDR1 is SNHLY and CDR2 is FYNNEI. Trimming shortened V by 4 bases and J by 6 bases, and 9 bases separated the two germline ends. This CDR3 is built from 13 residues. CDR3 loop: CASSVTRSGELFF. As DNA, the CDR3 is TGTGCCAGCAGTGTGACTAGGTCCGGGGAGCTGTTTTTT. The full variable domain, with the rest looked up from reference TRBV2 and TRBJ2-2, is EPEVTQTPSHQVTQMGQEVILRCVPISNHLYFYWYRQILGQKVEFLVSFYNNEISEKSEIFDDQFSVERPDGSNFTLKIRSTKLEDSAMYFCASSVTRSGELFFGEGSRLTVL.

The chain is built from TRBV6-6 and TRBJ2-3, with 8 bases identical to TRBD2. V shed 5 bases, J shed 2 bases, and the junction held 3 bases outside the gene matches. This CDR3 is built from 14 residues. The germline CDR1 and CDR2 sequences are MNHNY and SVGAGI (reference sequence). The CDR3 DNA sequence: TGTGCCAGCAGTAAGGGACTAGTCACAGATACGCAGTATTTT. This codes for CASSKGLVTDTQYF.

The V call is TRBV18, the J call TRBJ2-4, with D perhaps TRBD1 (7 bases). V dropped 2 bases and J dropped 7 bases, with 9 bases sitting between them. CDR3 length: 13 residues. Germline V CDR1 and CDR2: KGHSH, LQKENI. The CDR3 region has the DNA TGTGCCAGCTCACCAGCAGGGGGGAACATTCAGTACTTC. It translates to CASSPAGGNIQYF.

V is TRBV24-1 and J is TRBJ2-2; 14 positions match TRBD2. With V trimmed by 4 bases and J by 7 bases, 7 bases remained unmatched. This CDR3 is 17 amino acids long. Germline V gives CDR1 KGHDR, CDR2 SFDVKD. CDR3 sequence reads: CATSDRTSGRSLGELFF. The CDR3 region has the DNA TGTGCCACCAGTGACCGGACTAGCGGGAGGTCCCTCGGGGAGCTGTTTTTT.

V and J are TRBV28 and TRBJ1-1; a possible D gene is TRBD1 (5 bases). This CDR3 is built from 16 residues. Germline assignment: CDR1 MDHEN and CDR2 SYDVKM. Trimming left V 3 bases short and J 6 bases short, with 20 bases between. The CDR3 spells CASSFGGGPGVPEAFF. The CDR3 nucleotides are TGTGCCAGCAGTTTCGGGGGGGGACCGGGGGTCCCTGAAGCTTTCTTT. Variable domain in full (rest from reference TRBV28 and TRBJ1-1): DVKVTQSSRYLVKRTGEKVFLECVQDMDHENMFWYRQDPGLGLRLIYFSYDVKMKEKGDIPEGYSVSREKKERFSLILESASTNQTSMYLCASSFGGGPGVPEAFFGQGTRLTVV.

The chain recombines TRBV14 with TRBJ1-6, with a weak D call TRBD1 (6 bases). The germline CDR1 and CDR2 sequences are SGHDN and FVKESK. The V and J ends lost 0 bases and 7 bases respectively, with 13 bases between them. This CDR3 comprises 16 residues. The CDR3 here is CASSQDPGALNSPLHF. In DNA form, the CDR3 reads TGTGCCAGCAGCCAAGATCCAGGGGCTTTGAATTCACCCCTCCACTTT.